This TCR beta chain originates from a study of T cells in Graves' hyperthyroidism and ophthalmopathy. General study findings and limits: Among clonotypes expanded in thyroid above 0.001, most were also found in blood.

Germline CDR1 and CDR2: SGDLS and YYNGEE. Trimming removed 0 bases from V and 5 bases from J, with 8 bases in between. This CDR3 region has 13 residues. As to this clonotype: Antigen specificity is unknown.

Aged 18 to 65, the patients had hyperthyroidism that was newly diagnosed and had lasted under 2 months. Based on clinical symptoms, serum thyroxine and TRAb, thyroid ultrasound and orbital computed tomography, diagnoses were reached. RNA transcripts gave rise to amplified TCR beta CDR3 regions. Researchers ran a first-round RT-PCR on the TCR CDR3 using the HTBI primer set. TCRdb ran MiXCR on the multiplex PCR reads and lists one entry per CDR3 protein. Of about 840,000 distinct CDR3 sequences detected, roughly 40% appear once; the ten largest clones hold approximately 8.7%. This clonotype was obtained from a man aged 18 to 30 with Graves' hyperthyroidism. The specimen sequenced was blood. This chain uses TRBV9 with TRBJ2-5; D possibly corresponds to TRBD2 (6 bases). CDR3 sequence reads: CASSVVGRETQYF. CDR3 in DNA: TGTGCCAGCAGCGTAGTAGGGAGGGAGACCCAGTACTTC.